These 25 T cell receptor beta chains were all obtained from the same sample, sequenced in a study of T cells after yellow fever vaccination. One entry per CDR3 protein, called by TCRdb with MiXCR from the 5' RACE reads. The sample has approximately 250,000 distinct CDR3 sequences; 5.2% are singletons. The input for sequencing was CD4+ T cells sorted from PBMCs, taken on the day of the yellow fever booster vaccination. The receptors come from a man aged 18 to 30 who received the YFV17D yellow fever vaccine.

This clonotype turned up a few times. This rearrangement joins TRBV4-3 to TRBJ1-4; D is unclear. CDR1 is LGHNA and CDR2 is YSLEER in the germline V gene. The V gene lost 1 base and the J gene lost 1 base, with 10 bases spanning the gap. The CDR3 spans 16 residues. CDR3 amino acids: CASSQVSVGTNEKLFF. The CDR3 region has the DNA TGCGCCAGCAGCCAAGTCTCTGTAGGAACTAATGAAAAACTGTTTTTT.

This clonotype was picked up a small number of times. The J gene is TRBJ2-5, the V gene TRBV18, with TRBD2 as a possible D gene (6 bases). The V and J ends lost 6 bases and 1 base respectively, with 12 bases between them. The CDR3 has 14 residues. Germline lookup yields CDR1 KGHSH and CDR2 LQKENI. CDR3 bases: TGTGCCAGCTCTCATCGGGGGACCCAAGAGACCCAGTACTTC. Translated, it gives CASSHRGTQETQYF.

This clonotype was counted a few times. The V call is TRBV4-2, the J call TRBJ2-1, with 9 bases aligning to TRBD2. V shed 0 bases and J 2 bases; nucleotides not matched to a gene: 5. The germline CDR1 and CDR2 sequences are LGHNA and YNFKEQ. CDR3 size: 17 residues. Here the CDR3 reads CASSQDRSSGAYNEQFF. CDR3 bases: TGTGCCAGCAGCCAAGACCGTTCTAGCGGGGCCTACAATGAGCAGTTCTTC.

This clonotype was observed a handful of times. The chain couples TRBV5-1 to TRBJ1-4; 10 nucleotides match TRBD1. This CDR3 spans 14 amino acids. The V and J ends lost 4 bases and 8 bases, in that order; junction bases with no gene match: 5. From germline, CDR1 is SGHRS and CDR2 YFSETQ. The chain's CDR3 is CASSVPGQGEKLFF. The CDR3 coding sequence is TGCGCCAGCAGCGTACCGGGACAGGGGGAAAAACTGTTTTTT. The whole variable domain, remainder taken from reference TRBV5-1 and TRBJ1-4, is KAGVTQTPRYLIKTRGQQVTLSCSPISGHRSVSWYQQTPGQGLQFLFEYFSETQRNKGNFPGRFSGRQFSNSRSEMNVSTLELGDSALYLCASSVPGQGEKLFFGSGTQLSVL.

V and J are TRBV5-1 and TRBJ2-1; D is tentatively TRBD1 or TRBD2 (5 bases each). The germline V gene has CDR1 SGHRS and CDR2 YFSETQ. The V and J ends lost 2 bases and 7 bases respectively, with 10 bases between them. The CDR3 is 13 amino acids. CDR3 sequence (DNA): TGCGCCAGCAGCTTCCCAGGGACGAATGAGCAGTTCTTC. This gives the protein CASSFPGTNEQFF. The variable domain in full, completed from reference TRBV5-1 and TRBJ2-1, reads KAGVTQTPRYLIKTRGQQVTLSCSPISGHRSVSWYQQTPGQGLQFLFEYFSETQRNKGNFPGRFSGRQFSNSRSEMNVSTLELGDSALYLCASSFPGTNEQFFGPGTRLTVL.

This clonotype was seen only a few times. The chain joins TRBV6-2 or TRBV6-3 to TRBJ1-2; D unclear. Trimming took 6 bases from V and 4 from J, leaving 18 bases between them. This CDR3 has 15 residues. Germline V gene data show CDR1 as MNHEY and CDR2 as SVGEGT. DNA of the CDR3: TGTGCCAGCAGCCCTACTCTATCCACCAGCTATGGCTACACCTTC. It translates to CASSPTLSTSYGYTF.

The chain is built from TRBV4-3 and TRBJ2-2, with 9 bases that match TRBD2. This CDR3 region has 17 residues. The junction had 7 bases not matched to a gene; V was cut back by 0 bases and J by 5 bases. Germline V gene lookup returns CDR1 LGHNA and CDR2 YSLEER. CDR3 sequence reads: CASSQESLAGWTGELFF. CDR3 nucleotides: TGCGCCAGCAGCCAAGAATCGCTAGCGGGGTGGACCGGGGAGCTGTTTTTT.

This clonotype was observed a few times. In DNA, the CDR3 is TGTGCCAGCAGCAACCAAGCGGGGGCTATCACAGATACGCAGTATTTT. Protein product: CASSNQAGAITDTQYF. The rearrangement uses TRBV7-2 and TRBJ2-3; 8 bases agree with TRBD2. Per the germline V gene, CDR1 is SGHTA and CDR2 is FQGNSA. After removal of 5 bases from V and 2 bases from J, the junction contained 9 bases not matched to a gene. The CDR3 loop spans 16 amino acids.

This clonotype was seen many times. The rearrangement uses TRBV4-1 and TRBJ2-5; 8 bases match TRBD1. Germline-derived CDR1 and CDR2 are MGHRA and YSYEKL. The junction had 8 bases not matched to a gene; V was cut back by 6 bases and J by 5 bases. This CDR3 is 14 amino acids long. Written as DNA, the CDR3 is TGCGCCAGCAGGCCGACAGGGGCAGGGGAGACCCAGTACTTC. This gives the protein CASRPTGAGETQYF.

This sequence joins TRBV20-1 and TRBJ2-6, with TRBD2 matching 7 bases. V shed 5 bases, J shed 0 bases, and the junction held 4 bases outside the gene matches. This CDR3 comprises 15 residues. Germline loops: CDR1 DFQATT, CDR2 SNEGSKA (reference sequence). CDR3 sequence (DNA): TGCAGTGCTCCGGGACTAAGCTCTGGGGCCAACGTCCTGACTTTC. Translating it yields CSAPGLSSGANVLTF.

The table lists this clonotype with many counts. The rearrangement links TRBV5-5 to TRBJ1-1, with 8 bases matching TRBD1. The germline CDR1 and CDR2 sequences are SGHKS and YYEKEE (reference sequence). Germline trimming cut 3 bases from V and 1 base from J; bases unmatched to any gene: 5. This CDR3 comprises 15 residues. The CDR3: CASSSTGTGNTEAFF. The DNA for the CDR3 is TGTGCCAGCAGCTCCACCGGGACAGGGAACACTGAAGCTTTCTTT.

The rearrangement uses TRBV18 and TRBJ1-5, with TRBD1 matching over 10 bases. Per germline, CDR1 KGHSH and CDR2 LQKENI. CDR3 size: 16 residues. J gave up 0 bases and V 5 bases, and 4 bases lay outside the gene matches. CDR3 region: CASSSWTGGSNQPQHF. CDR3 in DNA: TGTGCCAGCTCATCCTGGACAGGGGGTAGCAATCAGCCCCAGCATTTT.

This clonotype was picked up many times. V usage is TRBV20-1 and J usage is TRBJ2-2; 9 bases line up with TRBD2. The CDR3 sequence is 18 residues long. The germline V gene has CDR1 DFQATT and CDR2 SNEGSKA (reference sequence). V lost 1 base and J lost 5; bases outside the gene matches: 14. This CDR3 reads CSARGSLSIAGGTGELFF. CDR3 sequence (DNA): TGCAGTGCTAGAGGGTCCCTCTCCATCGCGGGGGGGACCGGGGAGCTGTTTTTT.

The gene calls are TRBV19 and TRBJ2-5, with 12 bases lining up with TRBD2. V shed 5 bases, J shed 5 bases, and the junction held 9 bases outside the gene matches. The CDR3 length is 16 residues. Germline CDR1 LNHDA, CDR2 SQIVND (reference sequence). CDR3 protein: CASSASRLAGEETQYF. The CDR3 bases are TGTGCCAGTAGTGCCTCCCGACTAGCGGGGGAGGAGACCCAGTACTTC.

This clonotype was seen at least ten times. This chain links TRBV25-1 with TRBJ1-1; D is unclear. The V and J ends lost 3 bases and 1 base respectively, with 3 bases between them. The CDR3 is 12 residues long. CDR1 MGHDK and CDR2 SYGVNS come from the germline V gene. The CDR3: CASSEPNTEAFF. The CDR3 bases are TGTGCCAGCAGTGAGCCGAACACTGAAGCTTTCTTT.

This clonotype was seen ten or more times. This rearrangement joins TRBV7-9 to TRBJ2-3; the match to TRBD2 covers 13 bases. V lost 3 bases to trimming and J lost 6 bases; unmatched junction nucleotides: 6. The CDR3 totals 16 residues. CDR1 is SEHNR and CDR2 is FQNEAQ in the germline V gene (reference sequence). The CDR3 loop reads CASSLGTSGVVDTQYF. The DNA for the CDR3 is TGTGCCAGCAGCTTGGGGACTAGCGGGGTCGTGGATACGCAGTATTTT.

Many counts were recorded for this clonotype. The rearrangement links TRBV12-3 or TRBV12-4 to TRBJ1-4, with D hard to call. CDR3 length: 13 residues. V lost 8 bases to trimming and J lost 0 bases, with 7 bases between them. CDR3 protein: CASLRSTNEKLFF. The CDR3 nucleotides read TGTGCCAGCCTCCGGTCAACTAATGAAAAACTGTTTTTT.

This clonotype has a count of ten or more. The chain combines TRBV3-2 with TRBJ1-4; the table calls TRBD1, which could not be checked here. TRBV3-2 is annotated as a pseudogene. This CDR3 has 16 residues. CDR3 amino acids: CASSGGRGGTNEKLFF. CDR3 DNA sequence: TGTGCCAGCAGCGGGGGCCGAGGAGGGACTAATGAAAAACTGTTTTTT.

The rearrangement uses TRBV6-6 and TRBJ2-3; possible D gene TRBD2, 6 bases. Trimming cost V 6 bases and J 0 bases, with 16 bases left between them. The V gene's germline CDR1 is MNHNY and CDR2 SVGAGI (reference sequence). The CDR3 is made up of 16 amino acids. The CDR3 loop is CASRRIAATSTDTQYF. Written as DNA, the CDR3 is TGTGCCAGCAGACGGATAGCGGCCACTAGCACAGATACGCAGTATTTT.

The sample holds a few counts of this clonotype. The gene calls are TRBV7-9 and TRBJ1-3; the match to TRBD1 covers 7 bases. The CDR3 loop spans 16 amino acids. The germline CDR1 and CDR2 sequences are SEHNR and FQNEAQ (reference sequence). Unmatched junction bases numbered 8, after V lost 6 bases and J lost 0 bases. As DNA, the CDR3 is TGTGCCAGCAGGAACACTGGGACAGCCTCTGGAAACACCATATATTTT. Encoded protein: CASRNTGTASGNTIYF.

There are a few counts of this clonotype. The CDR3 bases are TGCGCCTCTGCCCCCATACAGACCCTCGCCGAGCAGTACGTC. This translates into CASAPIQTLAEQYV. V and J are TRBV4-3 and TRBJ2-7; D is unclear. The CDR3 consists of 14 residues. Trimming removed 11 bases from V and 6 bases from J, with 23 bases in between. In germline, CDR1 is LGHNA, CDR2 YSLEER.

This clonotype showed up many times. The chain links TRBV4-2 to TRBJ1-1; no definite D call. Trimming cost V 1 base and J 7 bases, with 10 bases left between them. Germline CDR1 reads LGHNA; CDR2 reads YNFKEQ. CDR3 length: 13 residues. In nucleotides, the CDR3 is TGTGCCAGCAGCCAAGGGGAATCTGATGAAGCTTTCTTT. Residues: CASSQGESDEAFF.

This clonotype has a handful of counts. V usage is TRBV4-2 and J usage is TRBJ2-2; 10 bases are shared with TRBD1. The ends lost 1 base at V and 6 bases at J; junction bases unmatched: 5. CDR3 length equals 16 residues. Germline V CDR1 and CDR2: LGHNA, YNFKEQ. The CDR3 sequence is CASSQGTGGPSGELFF. The DNA of the CDR3 is TGTGCCAGCAGCCAAGGGACAGGGGGTCCCTCCGGGGAGCTGTTTTTT.

This sequence joins TRBV7-6 and TRBJ1-1; D call uncertain. V dropped 2 bases and J dropped 11 bases, with 18 bases sitting between them. Germline V lookup: CDR1 SGHVS, CDR2 FNYEAQ. The CDR3 runs to 14 residues. CDR3 residues: CASSLSTATSGAFF. The CDR3 DNA follows: TGTGCCAGCAGCTTAAGTACCGCAACCTCTGGGGCTTTCTTT.

The sample holds a few counts of this clonotype. The rearrangement joins TRBV20-1 to TRBJ2-1; 14 positions agree with TRBD2. Trimming at V came to 3 bases and at J to 0 bases, leaving 7 bases not matched to a gene. Per germline, CDR1 DFQATT and CDR2 SNEGSKA (reference sequence). This CDR3 is built from 18 residues. The CDR3 DNA sequence: TGCAGTGCTAGGACTAGCGGGGGGGCCATCAGCTCCTACAATGAGCAGTTCTTC. It specifies CSARTSGGAISSYNEQFF.